The 12 T cell receptor beta chains in this list originate from one sample, sequenced in a study of PD-1 blockade in classical Hodgkin lymphoma. Every single patient, without exception, relapsed after autologous stem cell transplantation, and brentuximab vedotin exposure varied. Assay used: immunoSEQ multiplex PCR; TCRdb lists only in-frame clones, some missing. The sample shows around 96,000 clones, over 80% of them seen only once. The specimen was peripheral blood mononuclear cells (PBMCs), collected at baseline. Every receptor here comes from a human donor with classical Hodgkin lymphoma.

The rearrangement joins TRBV11-2 to TRBJ1-1, with D uncertain. Looked up from germline, CDR1 is SGHAT and CDR2 is FQNNGV. The CDR3 contains 14 residues. The V end lost 1 base, the J end lost 1 base, and 7 bases lay between the germline ends. For the CDR3, the DNA is TGTGCCAGCAGCTTAGTAAGGCCGAACACTGAAGCTTTCTTT. It translates to CASSLVRPNTEAFF.

The V and J genes are TRBV21-1 and TRBJ2-2; TRBD1, the D gene given by the table, was not confirmed from the DNA. TRBV21-1 is recorded as a pseudogene. CDR3 size: 17 residues. The CDR3: CASSKGGQGWNTGELFF. CDR3 nucleotides: TGTGCCAGCAGCAAAGGGGGGCAGGGGTGGAACACCGGGGAGCTGTTTTTT.

The V and J genes are TRBV7-8 and TRBJ1-5, with TRBD1 as a possible D gene (6 bases). V lost 5 bases to trimming and J lost 0 bases, with 23 bases between them. The germline gives CDR1 SGHVS, CDR2 FQNEAQ. The CDR3 is 19 residues long. The CDR3 DNA follows: TGTGCCAGCAGCCTAGGGGCCGGGGGCTTTGGGCTTAGCAATCAGCCCCAGCATTTT. Protein: CASSLGAGGFGLSNQPQHF.

A remark on this clone: Its ends do not fully match the called genes, so a read error is possible. Other DNA sequences in this sample translate to the same CDR3. The chain employs TRBV7-3 and TRBJ1-2; possibly TRBD1 for D (5 bases). The CDR3 has 13 amino acids. The germline gives CDR1 SGHTA, CDR2 FQGTGA. The DNA of the CDR3 is TGTGCCAGCAGCTTATCGCAGGGCGGAGGCTATACCTTC. Amino acid sequence: CASSLSQGGGYTF. The full variable domain, rest sourced from reference TRBV7-3 and TRBJ1-2, is GAGVSQTPSNKVTEKGKYVELRCDPISGHTALYWYRQSLGQGPEFLIYFQGTGAADDSGLPNDRFFAVRPEGSVSTLKIQRTERGDSAVYLCASSLSQGGGYTFGSGTRLTVV.

The chain has TRBV10-2 and TRBJ2-2; no reliable D call. This CDR3 region has 14 residues. Germline V lookup: CDR1 WSHSY, CDR2 SAAADI. The V and J ends lost 2 bases and 5 bases respectively, with 9 bases between them. CDR3 residues: CASSEVPRTGELFF. The CDR3 nucleotides are TGCGCCAGCAGTGAGGTCCCGAGGACCGGGGAGCTGTTTTTT.

V gene TRBV4-3 combines with J gene TRBJ1-1; D is uncertain. The CDR3 covers 13 residues. Trimming removed 5 bases at V and 3 bases at J, with 10 bases between. Germline CDR1 and CDR2: LGHNA and YSLEER. The CDR3 loop reads CASSNVGDTEAFF. DNA of the CDR3: TGCGCCAGCAGCAACGTTGGGGACACTGAAGCTTTCTTT.

Points on this clone: Other nucleotide sequences in the sample specify the same CDR3. The chain joins TRBV10-3 to TRBJ2-3; D gene uncertain. The CDR3 covers 12 residues. Germline V lookup: CDR1 ENHRY, CDR2 SYGVKD. Trimming took off 0 bases at V and 6 bases at J, with 4 bases between the two ends. CDR3 residues: CAISESGDTQYF. The CDR3 DNA is TGTGCCATCAGTGAGTCCGGGGATACGCAGTATTTT.

This chain links TRBV6-1 with TRBJ1-2, with 10 nucleotides matching TRBD1. This CDR3 has 14 residues. V was clipped by 6 bases and J by 5 bases; unmatched bases: 6. Germline CDR1 is MNHNS and CDR2 is SASEGT. CDR3 region: CASRDRGKRYGYTF. The CDR3, as DNA: TGTGCCAGCAGGGACAGGGGGAAGCGGTATGGCTACACCTTC.

This chain uses TRBV18 with TRBJ1-2; D might be TRBD1 (6 bases). This CDR3 is 14 amino acids long. V was clipped by 6 bases and J by 0 bases, with 11 bases between them. CDR1 is KGHSH and CDR2 is LQKENI in the germline V gene. CDR3 DNA sequence: TGTGCCAGCTCTTGGGACACGACTAACTATGGCTACACCTTC. Its protein is CASSWDTTNYGYTF.

V gene TRBV5-6 combines with J gene TRBJ1-2; D call uncertain. V was shortened by 4 bases and J by 8 bases, with 15 bases between the two germline ends. The CDR3 is 13 amino acids. From germline, CDR1 is SGHDT and CDR2 YYEEEE. The CDR3 nucleotides are TGTGCCAGCAGCCCTGTCGGGGTGACGGGCTACACCTTC. As protein: CASSPVGVTGYTF.

The chain links TRBV19 to TRBJ2-1, with 10 bases that match TRBD2. CDR1 is LNHDA and CDR2 is SQIVND in the germline V gene (reference sequence). V dropped 4 bases and J dropped 3; count of bases not matched to a gene: 6. This CDR3 contains 16 residues. The CDR3: CASSTIAGGLYNEQFF. The CDR3 bases are TGTGCCAGTAGTACAATAGCGGGAGGCCTCTACAATGAGCAGTTCTTC. Full variable domain (remainder filled in from reference TRBV19 and TRBJ2-1): DGGITQSPKYLFRKEGQNVTLSCEQNLNHDAMYWYRQDPGQGLRLIYYSQIVNDFQKGDIAEGYSVSREKKESFPLTVTSAQKNPTAFYLCASSTIAGGLYNEQFFGPGTRLTVL.

The chain employs TRBV5-4 and TRBJ2-1; the match to TRBD2 covers 10 bases. Losses at the gene ends were 5 bases for V and 2 bases for J; bases not matched to a gene: 4. The CDR3 spans 15 residues. Looked up from germline, CDR1 is SGHNT and CDR2 is YYREEE (reference sequence). The DNA for the CDR3 is TGTGCCAGCAGACCGAGCGGGAGGGCCTACAATGAGCAGTTCTTC. It specifies CASRPSGRAYNEQFF.